This T cell receptor (beta chain) was identified during a study of blood T cell repertoires in COVID-19. There are a few counts of this clone. Measured with immunoSEQ multiplex PCR; TCRdb has only the in-frame clones, and not every one. This table has approximately 160,000 clones, approximately 79% appearing once. The V gene's germline CDR1 is MNHEY and CDR2 SMNVEV (reference sequence). The CDR3 consists of 14 residues. Trimming shortened V by 1 base and J by 6 bases, and 10 bases separated the two germline ends. Input material: peripheral blood. This sequence was found in a woman older than 75 with acute or convalescent COVID-19. The chain links TRBV27 to TRBJ1-5, with D perhaps TRBD1 (5 bases). The CDR3 sequence: CASSLWQGSQPQHF. CDR3 nucleotides: TGTGCCAGCAGTTTATGGCAGGGTAGTCAGCCCCAGCATTTT.